This record covers a single T cell receptor (beta chain). Antigen: not known. The data stem from a study of T-cell memory formation after mild COVID-19. Overall study results and limits: Pre-infection memory showed some responding clones, and this suggested that cross-reactive memory joined. CD4/CD8 balance characterized clones contracting day 15 to 85, and CD4+ skew characterized later expanders.

TCRdb independently ran MiXCR on the 5' RACE reads; one entry per CDR3 protein. The table lists around 140,000 distinct CDR3 sequences, 19% of them singletons, with 2% to 2.5% in the top ten. V was trimmed by 10 bases and J by 2 bases, leaving 18 bases between them. The CDR3 consists of 15 residues. CDR1 MNHEY and CDR2 SVGEGT come from the germline V gene. Sequencing was performed on PBMCs or a T cell subset sorted from them (not recorded which). The rearrangement links TRBV6-2 or TRBV6-3 to TRBJ2-1, with D perhaps matching TRBD1 (6 bases). This sequence originates from an adult woman who had mild COVID-19 (a few samples of this study predate the infection). Cell type and time point are not known. The CDR3 is CATHVGRGTYNEQFF. The CDR3 DNA is TGTGCCACCCATGTGGGCAGGGGTACCTACAATGAGCAGTTCTTC.